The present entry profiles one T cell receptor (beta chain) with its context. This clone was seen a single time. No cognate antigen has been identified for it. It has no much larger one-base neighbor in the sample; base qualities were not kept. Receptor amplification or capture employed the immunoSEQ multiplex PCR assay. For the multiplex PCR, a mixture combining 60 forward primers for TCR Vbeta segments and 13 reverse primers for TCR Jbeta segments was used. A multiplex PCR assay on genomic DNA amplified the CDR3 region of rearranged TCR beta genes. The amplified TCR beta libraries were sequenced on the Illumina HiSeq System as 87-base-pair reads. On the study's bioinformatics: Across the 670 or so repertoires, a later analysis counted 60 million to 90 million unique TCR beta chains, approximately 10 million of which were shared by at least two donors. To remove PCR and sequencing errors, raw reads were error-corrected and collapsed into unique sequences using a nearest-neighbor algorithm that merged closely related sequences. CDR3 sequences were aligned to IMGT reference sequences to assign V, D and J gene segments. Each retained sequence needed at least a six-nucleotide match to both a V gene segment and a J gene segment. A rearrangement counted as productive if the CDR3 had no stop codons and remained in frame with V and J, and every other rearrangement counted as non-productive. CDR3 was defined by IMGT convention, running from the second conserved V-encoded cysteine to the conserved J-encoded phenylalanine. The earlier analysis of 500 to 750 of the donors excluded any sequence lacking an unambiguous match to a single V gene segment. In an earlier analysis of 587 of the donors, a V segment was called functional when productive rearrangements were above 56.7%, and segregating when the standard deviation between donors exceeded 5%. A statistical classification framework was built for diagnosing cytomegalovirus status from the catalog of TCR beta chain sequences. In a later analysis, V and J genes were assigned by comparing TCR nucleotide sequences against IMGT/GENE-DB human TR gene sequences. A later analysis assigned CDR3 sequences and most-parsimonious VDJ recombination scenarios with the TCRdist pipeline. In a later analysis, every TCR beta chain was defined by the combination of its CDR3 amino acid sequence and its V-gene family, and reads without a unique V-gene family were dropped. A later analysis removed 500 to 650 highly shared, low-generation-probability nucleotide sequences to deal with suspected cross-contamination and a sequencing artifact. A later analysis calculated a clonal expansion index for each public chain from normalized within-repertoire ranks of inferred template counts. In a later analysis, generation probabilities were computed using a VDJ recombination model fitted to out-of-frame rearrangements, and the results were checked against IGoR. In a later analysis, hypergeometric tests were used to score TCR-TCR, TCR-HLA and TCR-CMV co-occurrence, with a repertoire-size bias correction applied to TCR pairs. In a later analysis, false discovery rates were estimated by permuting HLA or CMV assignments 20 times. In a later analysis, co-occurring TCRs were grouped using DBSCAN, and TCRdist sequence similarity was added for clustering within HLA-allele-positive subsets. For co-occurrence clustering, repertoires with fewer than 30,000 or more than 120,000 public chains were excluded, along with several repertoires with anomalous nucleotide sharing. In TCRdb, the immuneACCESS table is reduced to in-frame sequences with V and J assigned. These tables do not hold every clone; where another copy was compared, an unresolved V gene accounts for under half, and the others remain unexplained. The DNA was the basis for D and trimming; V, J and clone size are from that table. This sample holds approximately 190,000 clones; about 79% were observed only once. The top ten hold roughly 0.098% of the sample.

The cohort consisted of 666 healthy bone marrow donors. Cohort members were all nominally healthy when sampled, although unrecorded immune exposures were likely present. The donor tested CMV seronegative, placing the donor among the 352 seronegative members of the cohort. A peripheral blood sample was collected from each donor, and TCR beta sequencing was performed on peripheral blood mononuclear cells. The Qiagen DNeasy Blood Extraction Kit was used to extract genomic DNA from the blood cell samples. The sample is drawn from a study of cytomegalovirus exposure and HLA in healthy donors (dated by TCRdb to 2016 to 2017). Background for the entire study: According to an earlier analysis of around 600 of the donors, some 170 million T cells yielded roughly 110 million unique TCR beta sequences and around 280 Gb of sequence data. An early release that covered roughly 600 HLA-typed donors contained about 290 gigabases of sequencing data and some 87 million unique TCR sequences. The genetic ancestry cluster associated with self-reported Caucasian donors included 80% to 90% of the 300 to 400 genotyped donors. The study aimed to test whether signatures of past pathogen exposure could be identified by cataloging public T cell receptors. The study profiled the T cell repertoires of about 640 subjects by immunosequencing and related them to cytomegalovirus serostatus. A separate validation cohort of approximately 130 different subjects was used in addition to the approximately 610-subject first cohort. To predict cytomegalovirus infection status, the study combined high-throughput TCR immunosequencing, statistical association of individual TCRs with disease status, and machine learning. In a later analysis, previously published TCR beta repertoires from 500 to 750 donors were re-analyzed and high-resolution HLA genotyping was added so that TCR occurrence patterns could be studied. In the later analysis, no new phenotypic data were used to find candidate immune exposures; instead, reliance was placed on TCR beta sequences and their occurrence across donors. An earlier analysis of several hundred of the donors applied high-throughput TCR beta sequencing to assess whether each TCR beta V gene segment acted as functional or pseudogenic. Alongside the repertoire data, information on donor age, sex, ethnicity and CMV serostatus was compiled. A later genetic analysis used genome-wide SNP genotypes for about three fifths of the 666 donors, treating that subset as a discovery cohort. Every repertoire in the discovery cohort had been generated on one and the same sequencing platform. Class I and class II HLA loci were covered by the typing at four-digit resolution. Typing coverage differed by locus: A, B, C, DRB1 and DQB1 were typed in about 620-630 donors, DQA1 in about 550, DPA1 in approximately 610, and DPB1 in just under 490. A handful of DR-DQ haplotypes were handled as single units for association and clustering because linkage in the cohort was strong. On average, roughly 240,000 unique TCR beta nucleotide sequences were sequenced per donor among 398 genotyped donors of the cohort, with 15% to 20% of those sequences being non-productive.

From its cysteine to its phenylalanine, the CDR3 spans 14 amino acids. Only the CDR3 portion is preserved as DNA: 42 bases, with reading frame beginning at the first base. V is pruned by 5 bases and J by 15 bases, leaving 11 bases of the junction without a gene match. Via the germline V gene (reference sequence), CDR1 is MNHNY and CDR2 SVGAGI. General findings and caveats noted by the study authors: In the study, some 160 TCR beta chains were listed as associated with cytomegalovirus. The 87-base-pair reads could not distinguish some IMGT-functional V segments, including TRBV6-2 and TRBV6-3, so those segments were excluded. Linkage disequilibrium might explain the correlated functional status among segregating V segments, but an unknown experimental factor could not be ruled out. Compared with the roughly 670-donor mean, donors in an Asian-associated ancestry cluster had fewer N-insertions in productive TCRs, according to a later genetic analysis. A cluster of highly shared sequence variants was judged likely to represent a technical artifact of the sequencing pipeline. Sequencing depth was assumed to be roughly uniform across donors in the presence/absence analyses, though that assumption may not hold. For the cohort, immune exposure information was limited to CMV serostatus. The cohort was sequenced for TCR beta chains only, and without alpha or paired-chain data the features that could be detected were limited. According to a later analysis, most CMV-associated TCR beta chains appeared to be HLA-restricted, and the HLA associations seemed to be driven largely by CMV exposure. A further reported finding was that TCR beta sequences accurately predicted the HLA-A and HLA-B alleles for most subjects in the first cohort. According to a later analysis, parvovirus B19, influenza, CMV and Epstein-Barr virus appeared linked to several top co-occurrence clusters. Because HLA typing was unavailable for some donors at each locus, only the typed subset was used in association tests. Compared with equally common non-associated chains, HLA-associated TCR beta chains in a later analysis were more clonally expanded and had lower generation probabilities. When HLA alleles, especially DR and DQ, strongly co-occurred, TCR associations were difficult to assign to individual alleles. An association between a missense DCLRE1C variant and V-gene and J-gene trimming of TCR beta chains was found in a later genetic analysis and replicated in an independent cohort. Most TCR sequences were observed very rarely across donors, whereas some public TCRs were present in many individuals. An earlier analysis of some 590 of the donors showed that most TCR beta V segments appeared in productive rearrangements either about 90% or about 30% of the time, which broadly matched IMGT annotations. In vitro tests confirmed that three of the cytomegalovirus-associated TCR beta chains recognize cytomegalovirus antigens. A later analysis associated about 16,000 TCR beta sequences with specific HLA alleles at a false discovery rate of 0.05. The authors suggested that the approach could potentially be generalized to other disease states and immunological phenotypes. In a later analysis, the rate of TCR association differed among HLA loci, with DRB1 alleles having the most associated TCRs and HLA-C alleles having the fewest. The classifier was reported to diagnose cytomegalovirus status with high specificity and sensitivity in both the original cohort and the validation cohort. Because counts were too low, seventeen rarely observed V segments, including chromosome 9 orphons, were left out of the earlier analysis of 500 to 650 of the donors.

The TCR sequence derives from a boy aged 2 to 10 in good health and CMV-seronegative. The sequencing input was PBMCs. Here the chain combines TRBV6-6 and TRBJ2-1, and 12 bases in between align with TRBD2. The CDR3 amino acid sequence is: CASSPGLAGPLRFF. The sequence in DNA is TGTGCCAGCAGTCCGGGACTAGCGGGTCCCCTACGGTTCTTC.